The clone carrying this T cell receptor beta chain was seen a few times. The target antigen is unknown. Other DNA sequences in this sample translate to the same CDR3. CDR3 length equals 15 residues. The germline CDR1 and CDR2 sequences are LNHDA and SQIVND (reference sequence). The V segment lost 3 bases and the J segment 6 bases; nucleotides outside the gene matches: 3. Samples came from healthy bone marrow donors. Both 60 Vbeta primers and 13 Jbeta primers went into the PCR. Using immunoSEQ multiplex PCR, the repertoire was profiled, and TCRdb retains in-frame clones only, with some absent. The sample yields 250,000 to 350,000 clones, over 85% seen once. The sample originates from a study of cytomegalovirus exposure and HLA in healthy donors. Study context: A data release that came early held 75 million to 85 million unique TCRs from HLA-typed donors.

Findings and limits, study-wide: Later analysis associated a missense DCLRE1C variant with TCR beta V- and J-gene trimming.

The chain has TRBV19 and TRBJ1-5, with TRBD1 matching 12 bases. The sequencing sample was made of PBMCs. The clonotype was recovered from a woman in her late teens or twenties in good health and CMV-seronegative. The chain's CDR3 is CASSIGTGGSQPQHF. CDR3 sequence (DNA): TGTGCCAGTAGTATCGGGACAGGGGGCAGTCAGCCCCAGCATTTT.